This T cell receptor beta chain was observed in a study of Ad26.COV2.S vaccination and SARS-CoV-2 variants. Study conclusions and caveats: The study found higher spike-specific TCR breadth in vaccine than placebo recipients. Non-spike TCR breadth was similar in vaccine and placebo recipients.

This clone was seen just once. The antigen is undetermined. CDR1 is LGHNA, CDR2 YSLEER, per germline. V lost 4 bases and J 2 bases, leaving 10 bases between the germline ends. The CDR3 extends over 14 amino acids. TCRdb's table, derived via immunoSEQ multiplex PCR, lists solely in-frame clones and lacks some. Of 350,000 to 450,000 clones in the sample, about 91% are singletons; the top ten hold 3.9%. The sample in question was peripheral blood, obtained after recovery from COVID-19. This clonotype originated in a human donor who had recovered from COVID-19. V is TRBV4-3 and J is TRBJ2-3; D call uncertain. The CDR3 loop is CASSLKRSTDTQYF. In DNA form, the CDR3 reads TGCGCCAGCAGCCTTAAGAGGTCCACAGATACGCAGTATTTT.